The entry below describes one T cell receptor (beta chain). This record belongs to a study of blood T cells in healthy people across ages. Primed by a sample-barcoded 5' primer and a J-beta primer mix, a second PCR proceeded for roughly 7 to 12 cycles. One entry per CDR3 protein, called by TCRdb with MiXCR from the 5' RACE reads. The sample has 790,000 or so distinct CDR3 sequences, about half seen once. Germline assignment: CDR1 MNHEY and CDR2 SMNVEV (reference sequence). The CDR3 loop spans 13 amino acids. V lost 5 bases, J lost 4 bases, and 10 bases lay in between. The gene calls are TRBV27 and TRBJ2-3; no firm D call. The clonotype originates from a man at least 80 years old in good health. Material for sequencing was blood. This CDR3 is CASSPKKPDTQYF. The CDR3 nucleotides read TGTGCCAGCAGTCCGAAGAAACCAGATACGCAGTATTTT.